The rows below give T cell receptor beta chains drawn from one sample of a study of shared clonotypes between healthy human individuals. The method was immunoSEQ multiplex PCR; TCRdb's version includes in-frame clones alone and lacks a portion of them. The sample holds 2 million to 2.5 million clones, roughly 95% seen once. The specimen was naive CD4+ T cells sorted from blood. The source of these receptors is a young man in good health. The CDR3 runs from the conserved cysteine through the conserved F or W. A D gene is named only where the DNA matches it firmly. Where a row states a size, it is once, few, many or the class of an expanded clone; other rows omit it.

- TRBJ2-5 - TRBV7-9 CASSILMSGKETQYF TGTGCCAGCAGCATCCTTATGTCGGGTAAAGAGACCCAGTACTTC
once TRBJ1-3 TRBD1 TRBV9 CASSPTGPPGNTIYF TGTGCCAGCAGCCCGACAGGGCCTCCTGGAAACACCATATATTTT
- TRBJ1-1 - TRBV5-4 CASSLGTVNTEAFF TGTGCCAGCAGCTTGGGGACAGTGAACACTGAAGCTTTCTTT
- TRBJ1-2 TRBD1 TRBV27 CASSRGQGAYGYTF TGTGCCAGCAGCCGCGGACAGGGGGCCTATGGCTACACCTTC
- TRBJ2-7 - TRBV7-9 CASSPNRVEGSQYF TGTGCCAGCAGCCCCAACAGGGTCGAAGGTTCGCAGTACTTC
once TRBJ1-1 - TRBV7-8 CASSLRVGMNTEAFF TGTGCCAGCAGCTTAAGGGTGGGAATGAACACTGAAGCTTTCTTT
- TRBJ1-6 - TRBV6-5 CASSYDQGSYNSPLHF TGTGCCAGCAGTTACGACCAGGGCTCCTATAATTCACCCCTCCACTTT
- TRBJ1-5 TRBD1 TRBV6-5 CASRGTAYSNQPQHF TGTGCCAGCAGAGGGACAGCTTATAGCAATCAGCCCCAGCATTTT
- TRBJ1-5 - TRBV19 CASSIKGGVQPQHF TGTGCCAGTAGTATTAAGGGGGGAGTTCAGCCCCAGCATTTT
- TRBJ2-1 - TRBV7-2 CASSLERASVILNEQFF TGTGCCAGCAGCTTAGAGCGGGCTAGCGTGATTTTGAATGAGCAGTTCTTC
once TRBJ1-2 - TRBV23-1 CASSQDFYGYTF TGCGCCAGCAGCCAAGATTTCTATGGCTACACCTTC
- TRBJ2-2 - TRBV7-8 CASSLGAGLPYTGELFF TGTGCCAGCAGCTTAGGCGCTGGTCTTCCATACACCGGGGAGCTGTTTTTT
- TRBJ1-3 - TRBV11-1 CASSLAIAGNSGNTIYF TGTGCCAGCAGCTTAGCGATCGCCGGGAACTCTGGAAACACCATATATTTT
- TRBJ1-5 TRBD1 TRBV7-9 CASSLDRGHQPQHF TGTGCCAGCAGTTTGGACAGGGGGCATCAGCCCCAGCATTTT
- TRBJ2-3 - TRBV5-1 CASSLQWGDTQYF TGCGCCAGCAGCCTCCAGTGGGGGGATACGCAGTATTTT
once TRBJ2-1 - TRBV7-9 CASSLSGGYNEQFF TGTGCCAGCAGCTTATCAGGCGGGTACAATGAGCAGTTCTTC
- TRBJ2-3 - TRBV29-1 CSVERTESTDTQYF TGCAGCGTTGAACGGACCGAGAGCACAGATACGCAGTATTTT
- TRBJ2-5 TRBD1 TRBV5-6 CASSLAVTGQETQYF TGTGCCAGCAGCTTGGCAGTGACAGGGCAAGAGACCCAGTACTTC
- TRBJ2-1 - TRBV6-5 CASATTYNEQFF TGTGCCAGCGCCACTACCTACAATGAGCAGTTCTTC
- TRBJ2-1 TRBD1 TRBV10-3 CAISGQGEKFNEQFF TGTGCCATCAGTGGCCAGGGGGAGAAATTCAATGAGCAGTTCTTC
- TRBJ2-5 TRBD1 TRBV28 CASSFAPPEATQGPQETQYF TGTGCCAGCTCTTTTGCCCCCCCCGAGGCCACACAGGGGCCTCAAGAGACCCAGTACTTC
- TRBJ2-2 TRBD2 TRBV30 CAWSGEGLRTGELFF TGTGCCTGGAGTGGGGAGGGACTAAGGACCGGGGAGCTGTTTTTT
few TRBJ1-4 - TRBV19 CASSQTVNEKLFF TGTGCCAGTAGCCAGACAGTTAATGAAAAACTGTTTTTT
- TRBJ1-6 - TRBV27 CASSSWDTINSPLHF TGTGCCAGCAGTTCGTGGGACACCATAAATTCACCCCTCCACTTT
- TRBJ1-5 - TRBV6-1 CASSEFGGVNQPQHF TGTGCCAGCAGTGAATTCGGCGGAGTCAATCAGCCCCAGCATTTT
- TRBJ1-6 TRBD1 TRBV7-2 CASSRRQGLSPLHF TGTGCCAGCAGCCGACGACAGGGGCTTTCACCCCTCCACTTT
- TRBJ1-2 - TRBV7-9 CASSLIYGGINYGYTF TGTGCCAGCAGCTTGATCTACGGGGGGATTAACTATGGCTACACCTTC
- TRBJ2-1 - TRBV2 CASRLTGEQFF TGTGCCAGCAGGTTGACTGGTGAGCAGTTCTTC
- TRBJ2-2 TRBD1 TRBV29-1 CSVESRQGTGELFF TGCAGCGTTGAAAGTCGACAGGGTACCGGGGAGCTGTTTTTT
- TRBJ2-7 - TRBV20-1 CSAKRTEMQYF TGCAGTGCTAAACGCACGGAGATGCAGTACTTC